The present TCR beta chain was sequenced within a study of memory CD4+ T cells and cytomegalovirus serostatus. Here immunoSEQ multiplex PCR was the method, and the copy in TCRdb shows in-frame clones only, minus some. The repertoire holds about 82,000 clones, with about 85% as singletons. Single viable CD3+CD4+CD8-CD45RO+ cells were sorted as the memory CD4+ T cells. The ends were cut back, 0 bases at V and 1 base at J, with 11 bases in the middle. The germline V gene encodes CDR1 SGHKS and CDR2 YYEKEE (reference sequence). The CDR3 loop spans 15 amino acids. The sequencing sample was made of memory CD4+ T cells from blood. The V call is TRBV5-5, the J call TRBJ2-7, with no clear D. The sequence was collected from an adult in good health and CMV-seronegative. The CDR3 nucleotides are TGTGCCAGCAGCTTGGCCGGCAGTTTTTCCTACGAGCAGTACTTC. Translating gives CASSLAGSFSYEQYF.